These 22 T cell receptor beta chains originate from one sample sequenced in a study of immune evolution from preneoplasia to lung adenocarcinoma listed by TCRdb under 2021. Library prep was done by the immunoSEQ multiplex PCR assay. TCRdb provides this immuneACCESS table in a form limited to in-frame rearrangements. Some clones are lacking; in checked studies, under half of them reflect an unresolved V gene, and why the rest are absent is not known. In this sample the table shows about 9,500 clones, around 87% of which occur a single time. The ten largest clonotypes hold under 2.5% of the sample. The specimen sequenced was FFPE invasive lung adenocarcinoma tissue. The cell subset or site label, as the study defines it: frankly invasive lung adenocarcinoma (ADC). These receptor sequences come from a person aged 65 to 79 with invasive lung adenocarcinoma.

The V and J genes are TRBV5-5 and TRBJ1-4; D remains ambiguous. CDR1 is SGHKS and CDR2 is YYEKEE in the germline V gene (reference sequence). V was pared by 5 bases and J by 7 bases, with 18 bases between. CDR3 length: 15 residues. The DNA of the CDR3 is TGTGCCAGCAGAACTGACCCCTCCGGTTCTGAAAAACTGTTTTTT. Protein product: CASRTDPSGSEKLFF.

This clone was found a few times. This chain uses TRBV5-6 with TRBJ2-3; D possibly corresponds to TRBD1 (5 bases). The CDR3 consists of 12 residues. Trimming pared 7 bases from V and 6 bases from J, leaving 12 bases between. The V gene's germline CDR1 is SGHDT and CDR2 YYEEEE. CDR3 sequence: CASLGVADTQYF. As DNA, the CDR3 is TGTGCCAGCTTAGGGGTGGCGGATACGCAGTATTTT. The whole variable domain, filled in from reference TRBV5-6 and TRBJ2-3, reads DAGVTQSPTHLIKTRGQQVTLRCSPKSGHDTVSWYQQALGQGPQFIFQYYEEEERQRGNFPDRFSGHQFPNYSSELNVNALLLGDSALYLCASLGVADTQYFGPGTRLTVL.

The chain recombines TRBV10-3 with TRBJ2-1; D unresolved. Germline V gene lookup returns CDR1 ENHRY and CDR2 SYGVKD. V lost 0 bases and J 3 bases, leaving 6 bases between the germline ends. The CDR3 length is 14 residues. CDR3 DNA sequence: TGTGCCATCAGTGAGTCAGGCGGCTACAATGAGCAGTTCTTC. Its protein is CAISESGGYNEQFF.

The chain's CDR3 is CASSWDRSSYEQYF. In DNA form, the CDR3 reads TGTGCCAGCAGCTGGGACCGTAGCTCCTACGAGCAGTACTTC. V and J are TRBV5-4 and TRBJ2-7, with D perhaps given as TRBD1 or TRBD2 (5 bases each). Germline CDR1 SGHNT, CDR2 YYREEE (reference sequence). The CDR3 has 14 residues. Trimming removed 3 bases at V and 0 bases at J, with 10 bases between.

The chain has TRBV6-1 and TRBJ1-2; D unresolved. The germline gives CDR1 MNHNS, CDR2 SASEGT. The CDR3 extends over 13 amino acids. V lost 3 bases and J lost 3, with 8 bases in between. CDR3 nucleotide sequence: TGTGCCAGCAGTGATGAGGGAGACTATGGCTACACCTTC. It yields the protein CASSDEGDYGYTF.

The chain has TRBV5-6 and TRBJ1-1; no clear D. The CDR3 sequence is 11 residues long. CDR1 SGHDT and CDR2 YYEEEE come from the germline V gene. Trimming stripped 3 bases from V and 9 bases from J, with 9 bases between. The CDR3: CASSSLGKAFF. Here the CDR3 DNA reads TGTGCCAGCAGCTCTCTCGGGAAAGCTTTCTTT.

The chain couples TRBV7-9 to TRBJ2-5; D is possibly TRBD1 (6 bases). From germline, CDR1 is SEHNR and CDR2 FQNEAQ (reference sequence). Between the trimmed V and J ends, which lost 5 bases and 0 bases, there was a span of 16 bases. This CDR3 region has 16 residues. The CDR3 reads CASSPGVETYQETQYF. Here the CDR3 DNA reads TGTGCCAGCAGCCCAGGGGTCGAGACTTACCAAGAGACCCAGTACTTC.

The chain carries TRBV9 and TRBJ2-1, with TRBD2 matching over 9 bases. The V segment lost 3 bases and the J segment 8 bases; nucleotides outside the gene matches: 9. CDR1 and CDR2 from the germline V gene are SGDLS and YYNGEE. This CDR3 is built from 15 residues. The CDR3 loop is CASSERGGTSYEQFF. The CDR3 bases are TGTGCCAGCAGCGAAAGGGGAGGGACTAGCTATGAGCAGTTCTTC.

This clone showed up just once. V usage is TRBV7-8 and J usage is TRBJ1-2; TRBD1 agrees at 8 bases. Germline V CDR1 and CDR2: SGHVS, FQNEAQ. The CDR3 is made up of 13 amino acids. The V segment lost 5 bases and the J segment 8 bases; nucleotides outside the gene matches: 7. Here the CDR3 reads CASSPRQGYGYTF. The CDR3, as DNA: TGTGCCAGCAGCCCTCGACAGGGGTACGGCTACACCTTC.

The V and J genes are TRBV29-1 and TRBJ1-1; no firm D call. Trimming left V 2 bases short and J 4 bases short, with 11 bases between. The CDR3 totals 13 residues. Germline CDR1 is SQVTM and CDR2 is ANQGSEA. The CDR3 region has the DNA TGCAGCGTTGAAAGGGAACGGATCACTGAAGCTTTCTTT. As protein: CSVERERITEAFF.

J is TRBJ2-7 and V is TRBV28; TRBD1 matches at 9 bases. V was pared by 3 bases and J by 5 bases, with 17 bases of the junction left unmatched. The CDR3 has 18 residues. Germline lookup yields CDR1 MDHEN and CDR2 SYDVKM. CDR3 amino acids: CASSFPDRGQHWWNEQYF. The CDR3 nucleotides are TGTGCCAGCAGTTTCCCGGACAGGGGCCAACACTGGTGGAACGAGCAGTACTTC.

The V call is TRBV7-4, the J call TRBJ1-1, with D possibly matching TRBD1 (5 bases). V lost 5 bases to trimming and J lost 4 bases, with 23 bases between them. The CDR3 is 17 residues long. Germline V gene data show CDR1 as SGHVT and CDR2 as SQSDAQ. As DNA, the CDR3 is TGTGCCAGCAGCCCCTCGCGCCAGGGAAGTTGCGGCACTGAAGCTTTCTTT. As protein: CASSPSRQGSCGTEAFF.

The chain carries TRBV29-1 and TRBJ2-5; D unclear. There are 11 residues in the CDR3. The V gene lost 2 bases and the J gene lost 4 bases, with 5 bases spanning the gap. The V gene's germline CDR1 is SQVTM and CDR2 ANQGSEA. The CDR3 coding sequence is TGCAGCGTTGAACTAGGAGAGACCCAGTACTTC. Translation: CSVELGETQYF.

The chain has TRBV6-5 and TRBJ1-5, with D unresolved. This CDR3 has 14 amino acids. Deletions cut 5 bases from V and 1 base from J, with 9 bases between. Per the germline V gene, CDR1 is MNHEY and CDR2 is SVGAGI. The CDR3 nucleotides are TGTGCCAGCAGTCCTACACTCAGCAATCAGCCCCAGCATTTT. It is translated as CASSPTLSNQPQHF.

DNA of the CDR3: TGCGCCAGCAGCCAAGATACCGGAGTGAAACTGTTTTTT. Translated, it gives CASSQDTGVKLFF. V is TRBV4-1 and J is TRBJ1-4; no clear D gene. V lost 0 bases and J 11 bases, leaving 10 bases between the germline ends. The CDR3 consists of 13 residues. Germline CDR1 is MGHRA and CDR2 is YSYEKL.

This clone has just a few counts. The rearrangement links TRBV28 to TRBJ1-3; the D gene is possibly TRBD1 (6 bases). Trimming stripped 3 bases from V and 5 bases from J, with 11 bases between. Germline V gene sequence: CDR1 MDHEN, CDR2 SYDVKM. The CDR3 has 14 residues. The CDR3 coding sequence is TGTGCCAGCAGTTTCCGGGGGGCTAGAAACACCATATATTTT. It specifies CASSFRGARNTIYF.

V usage is TRBV5-4 and J usage is TRBJ2-5, with D unclear. Trimming pared 0 bases from V and 0 bases from J, leaving 0 bases between. Germline CDR1 is SGHNT and CDR2 is YYREEE (reference sequence). The CDR3 length is 12 residues. The CDR3 nucleotides are TGTGCCAGCAGCTTGGACCAAGAGACCCAGTACTTC. This codes for CASSLDQETQYF.

The chain uses TRBV13 and TRBJ2-6; a weak D match, TRBD1 (6 bases). Trimming removed 2 bases from V and 0 bases from J, with 17 bases in between. Germline V lookup: CDR1 PRHDT, CDR2 FYEKMQ (reference sequence). This CDR3 comprises 19 residues. CDR3 DNA sequence: TGTGCCAGCAGCTTAATACGTGACAGGCCGGGCTCTGGGGCCAACGTCCTGACTTTC. Translating gives CASSLIRDRPGSGANVLTF.

This sequence joins TRBV28 and TRBJ1-2, with TRBD1 identical over 8 bases. V trimming: 6 bases; J trimming: 4 bases; junction bases outside the gene matches: 7. The CDR3 extends over 14 amino acids. The germline V gene encodes CDR1 MDHEN and CDR2 SYDVKM. The CDR3 region is CASRSPGQGYGYTF. The CDR3 DNA is TGTGCCAGCAGGTCCCCTGGACAGGGCTATGGCTACACCTTC.

The V and J genes are TRBV2 and TRBJ1-1; perhaps TRBD1 as D (6 bases). The germline V gene has CDR1 SNHLY and CDR2 FYNNEI. The germline V and J ends were trimmed by 8 bases and 5 bases, with 12 bases remaining between them. The CDR3 consists of 12 residues. The CDR3 region is CASEGDATEAFF. In DNA form, the CDR3 reads TGTGCCAGCGAGGGGGACGCAACTGAAGCTTTCTTT. The whole variable domain, remainder taken from reference TRBV2 and TRBJ1-1, is EPEVTQTPSHQVTQMGQEVILRCVPISNHLYFYWYRQILGQKVEFLVSFYNNEISEKSEIFDDQFSVERPDGSNFTLKIRSTKLEDSAMYFCASEGDATEAFFGQGTRLTVV.

J is TRBJ1-2 and V is TRBV5-1; 11 bases are shared with TRBD1. The CDR3 consists of 14 residues. Germline assignment: CDR1 SGHRS and CDR2 YFSETQ. V lost 4 bases to trimming and J lost 8 bases; unmatched junction nucleotides: 7. This chain's CDR3 is CASSVGQGARGYTF. For the CDR3, the DNA is TGCGCCAGCAGCGTTGGACAGGGGGCAAGAGGCTACACCTTC.

The chain employs TRBV6-5 and TRBJ1-2; D is possibly TRBD1 (5 bases). The CDR3 runs to 14 residues. The ends were cut back, 4 bases at V and 6 bases at J, with 15 bases in the middle. The germline V gene encodes CDR1 MNHEY and CDR2 SVGAGI. CDR3 residues: CASSFGTPRDGYTF. The DNA for the CDR3 is TGTGCCAGCAGTTTCGGGACTCCAAGGGATGGCTACACCTTC.